These 15 T cell receptor beta chains originate from one sample sequenced in a study of T cell responses to AZD1222 COVID-19 vaccine. The protocol was immunoSEQ multiplex PCR, while the TCRdb copy is restricted to in-frame clones and leaves out a portion. The sample lists 15,000 to 18,000 clones, 88% seen once, with about 2.7% in the top ten. The sequencing here drew on peripheral blood, taken 28 days after the second AZD1222 dose. All receptors derive from an adult who received the AZD1222 COVID-19 vaccine.

The chain uses TRBV10-2 and TRBJ2-5; TRBD2 agrees at 8 bases. The CDR3 consists of 16 residues. With 3 bases clipped from V and 1 base from J, the junction kept 7 bases outside the gene matches. In germline, CDR1 is WSHSY, CDR2 SAAADI. The CDR3 nucleotides are TGCGCCAGCAGTGACTGGAGTAGCGGGGTCCAAGAGACCCAGTACTTC. It yields the protein CASSDWSSGVQETQYF.

The V gene is TRBV19, the J gene TRBJ2-2; perhaps TRBD2 as D (7 bases). The CDR3 length is 17 residues. Trimming shortened V by 3 bases and J by 5 bases, and 19 bases separated the two germline ends. The germline V gene encodes CDR1 LNHDA and CDR2 SQIVND (reference sequence). CDR3 sequence (DNA): TGTGCCAGTAGTATTGGAAACAGGGCGGGAGAAACCGGGGAGCTGTTTTTT. Its translation: CASSIGNRAGETGELFF.

This chain links TRBV6-4 with TRBJ2-1, with D possibly TRBD2 on 6 matching bases. This CDR3 is 15 amino acids long. Looked up from germline, CDR1 is MRHNA and CDR2 is SNTAGT. The V and J ends lost 0 bases and 0 bases respectively, with 6 bases between them. In DNA, the CDR3 is TGTGCCAGCAGTGACTCTAGCGGCTCCTACAATGAGCAGTTCTTC. It codes for CASSDSSGSYNEQFF.

The chain links TRBV11-2 to TRBJ1-6; D is perhaps TRBD1 (6 bases). Germline loops: CDR1 SGHAT, CDR2 FQNNGV. This CDR3 is 14 amino acids long. The V end lost 3 bases, the J end lost 5 bases, and 8 bases lay between the germline ends. CDR3 loop: CASSFSGDNSPLHF. In nucleotides, the CDR3 is TGTGCCAGCAGCTTTTCAGGGGATAATTCACCCCTCCACTTT. Filled out from reference TRBV11-2 and TRBJ1-6, the complete variable domain reads EAGVAQSPRYKIIEKRQSVAFWCNPISGHATLYWYQQILGQGPKLLIQFQNNGVVDDSQLPKDRFSAERLKGVDSTLKIQPAKLEDSAVYLCASSFSGDNSPLHFGNGTRLTVT.

The chain uses TRBV9 and TRBJ2-2; tentatively, D is TRBD2 (5 bases). Trimming cost V 2 bases and J 4 bases, with 9 bases left between them. Germline V CDR1 and CDR2: SGDLS, YYNGEE. The CDR3 length is 14 residues. The CDR3 sequence is CASSVTSLTGELFF. The CDR3 DNA follows: TGTGCCAGCAGCGTTACTAGTCTCACCGGGGAGCTGTTTTTT.

This clone was picked up a small number of times. This chain uses TRBV5-4 with TRBJ2-5; D is possibly TRBD1 or TRBD2 (5 bases each). The V gene's germline CDR1 is SGHNT and CDR2 YYREEE (reference sequence). V was pared by 0 bases and J by 5 bases, with 17 bases between. The CDR3 covers 16 residues. The CDR3, as DNA: TGTGCCAGCAGCTTGGGTTCGGGGCAATCGGGGGAGACCCAGTACTTC. This encodes CASSLGSGQSGETQYF. The complete variable domain, with remaining parts taken from reference TRBV5-4 and TRBJ2-5, reads ETGVTQSPTHLIKTRGQQVTLRCSSQSGHNTVSWYQQALGQGPQFIFQYYREEENGRGNFPPRFSGLQFPNYSSELNVNALELDDSALYLCASSLGSGQSGETQYFGPGTRLLVL.

CDR3 in amino acids: CASSQVDMGFRVNEQYF. The CDR3 DNA is TGCGCCAGCAGCCAAGTGGATATGGGCTTTAGAGTAAACGAGCAGTACTTC. V usage is TRBV4-1 and J usage is TRBJ2-7; no definite D call. This CDR3 is built from 17 residues. The V end was cut by 1 base, the J end by 5 bases, with 21 bases between. Looked up from germline, CDR1 is MGHRA and CDR2 is YSYEKL.

The rearrangement links TRBV6-5 to TRBJ1-1, with D uncertain. Germline V gene sequence: CDR1 MNHEY, CDR2 SVGAGI. The length of the CDR3 is 16 residues. Trimming removed 4 bases at V and 0 bases at J, with 15 bases between. CDR3 sequence (DNA): TGTGCCAGCAGTTCCCCGAGCAGCAGCTTGAACACTGAAGCTTTCTTT. This translates into CASSSPSSSLNTEAFF.

The V gene is TRBV11-1, the J gene TRBJ2-3; D unresolved. This CDR3 contains 14 residues. Germline lookup yields CDR1 SGHAT and CDR2 FQDESV (reference sequence). Trimming cost V 8 bases and J 1 base, with 13 bases left between them. CDR3: CASGRWQGTDTQYF. Here the CDR3 DNA reads TGTGCCAGCGGCCGCTGGCAGGGCACAGATACGCAGTATTTT. The complete variable domain, with remaining parts taken from reference TRBV11-1 and TRBJ2-3, reads EAEVAQSPRYKITEKSQAVAFWCDPISGHATLYWYRQILGQGPELLVQFQDESVVDDSQLPKDRFSAERLKGVDSTLKIQPAELGDSAMYLCASGRWQGTDTQYFGPGTRLTVL.

This chain uses TRBV25-1 with TRBJ2-7; weak D call: TRBD1 (7 bases). CDR3 length equals 13 residues. V lost 7 bases and J lost 5, with 15 bases in between. The germline V gene encodes CDR1 MGHDK and CDR2 SYGVNS. The CDR3 protein is CASTEGAGDEQYF. Here the CDR3 DNA reads TGTGCCAGCACGGAGGGGGCAGGGGACGAGCAGTACTTC.

The chain combines TRBV3-1 (or the pseudogene TRBV3-2) with TRBJ2-1, with D unclear. V lost 1 base and J 12 bases, leaving 10 bases between the germline ends. CDR1 is LGHDT, CDR2 YNNKEL, per germline (reference sequence). CDR3 length: 12 residues. This chain's CDR3 is CASSQGGWGQFF. The CDR3 DNA reads as TGTGCCAGCAGCCAAGGGGGATGGGGGCAGTTCTTC.

The chain recombines TRBV10-3 with TRBJ1-1; TRBD1 might be the D (5 bases). This CDR3 is 17 amino acids long. Germline V gives CDR1 ENHRY, CDR2 SYGVKD. The V gene lost 7 bases and the J gene lost 1 base, with 22 bases spanning the gap. The CDR3 region has the DNA TGTGCCATCATGCAGGGTATGGTGGGTAGCCAGAACACTGAAGCTTTCTTT. It codes for CAIMQGMVGSQNTEAFF.

The gene calls are TRBV5-1 and TRBJ1-4; D is possibly TRBD1 (5 bases). This CDR3 spans 17 amino acids. Trimming took 0 bases from V and 2 from J, leaving 14 bases between them. In germline, CDR1 is SGHRS, CDR2 YFSETQ. The CDR3 coding sequence is TGCGCCAGCAGCTTGGGACGGACACTCCAGACTAATGAAAAACTGTTTTTT. Its translation: CASSLGRTLQTNEKLFF.

This chain joins TRBV27 and TRBJ2-1, with D maybe TRBD2 (5 bases). The V and J ends lost 6 bases and 7 bases respectively, with 19 bases between them. CDR1 is MNHEY and CDR2 is SMNVEV in the germline V gene (reference sequence). The CDR3 is 15 amino acids. The CDR3 is CASSHPGSRGNEQFF. For the CDR3, the DNA is TGTGCCAGCAGCCACCCCGGATCTCGGGGAAATGAGCAGTTCTTC.

V usage is TRBV6-5 and J usage is TRBJ1-6; D remains unclear. V shed 0 bases and J shed 5 bases, with 11 bases lying between them. Germline CDR1 and CDR2: MNHEY and SVGAGI. The length of the CDR3 is 16 residues. The CDR3 protein is CASSYSSFRDNSPLHF. DNA for the CDR3: TGTGCCAGCAGTTACTCCTCCTTCCGGGATAATTCACCCCTCCACTTT.